Listed here is a single T cell receptor (beta chain). Its antigen is unknown. This sample is part of a study of T-cell reconstitution after alpha-beta-depleted transplantation in children. Study findings and constraints: As was reported, about two months after transplant, alpha-beta T cells came from several hundred expanded graft clones.

The TCRbeta library incorporated unique molecular identifiers. TCRdb reprocessed the PCR reads via MiXCR and lists one record per CDR3 protein. The sample includes 200,000 to 250,000 distinct CDR3 sequences, more than 20% of them seen just once. This CDR3 contains 17 residues. Germline CDR1 and CDR2: SGHTA and FQGNSA. Trimming cost V 5 bases and J 4 bases; bases outside gene matches: 6. This specimen consisted of PBMCs, mostly from graft donor cells, obtained 360 days after TCRalphabeta/CD19-depleted stem cell transplant. The V and J genes are TRBV7-2 and TRBJ2-2; 14 nucleotides align to TRBD2. The source of this sequence is a female patient between 2 and 15 years old who had a stem cell transplant for congenital amegakaryocytic thrombocytopenia, so the T cells may come from the graft donor. The CDR3 DNA sequence: TGTGCCAGCAGCCTCCGTGGACTAGCGGGAGGCACCGGGGAGCTGTTTTTT. It specifies CASSLRGLAGGTGELFF.